The clone carrying this TCR beta chain showed up many times. Its antigen is undetermined. This sample was included in a study of metastatic and nonmetastatic thyroid tumors. Study at large: Both malignant and benign thyroid patients supplied peripheral blood and tumor or nodule tissue samples, across which the repertoires of these patients were then compared.

Findings and limits, study-wide: When malignant thyroid tumors were compared with benign nodules, TCR beta diversity was reportedly significantly higher in the malignant tumors. This held in both blood and tumor samples.

Thyroid surgery took place with no prior treatment in any patient. In the authors' workflow: A papillary thyroid cancer distant-metastasis classifier was built from CDR3 differences across clinicopathological groups. TCRdb reassembled clones from the PCR reads with MiXCR. TCRdb, not the original authors, processed these V and J calls. The sample has about 16,000 clones; about 25% are singletons. The TCR originated in a male donor with papillary thyroid cancer or a benign thyroid nodule (not recorded which). Some clones in this sample may be carry-over from other donors' samples. What was sequenced was blood.

CDR3 loop: CARNGAAGDTQYF. CDR3 in DNA: TGTGCCAGAAATGGGGCGGCTGGGGATACGCAGTATTTT. The genes are TRBV2 and TRBJ2-3, with D possibly matching TRBD1 (5 bases). Trimming left V 9 bases short and J 6 bases short, with 16 bases between. The CDR3 has 13 residues. CDR1 is SNHLY, CDR2 FYNNEI, per germline.